This TCR beta chain was sequenced during a study of spatial heterogeneity in lung cancer. Indicated time point: sample taken at primary tumor resection. Extraction of whole RNA from tumor, nontumor lung or frozen PBMC preceded unsorted sequencing. TCRdb fed the 5' RACE reads into MiXCR, producing one record per CDR3 protein. Among 40,000 or so distinct CDR3 sequences, 4% to 6% were seen once, and the ten largest hold roughly 25%. Germline CDR1 reads LGHNT; CDR2 reads FRNRAP. This CDR3 has 19 amino acids. V was pared by 4 bases and J by 6 bases, with 20 bases of the junction left unmatched. This clonotype was counted at least ten times.

This chain links TRBV12-5 with TRBJ2-1; 8 bases map to TRBD2. The TCR originated in a female donor with early-stage non-small cell lung cancer. This specimen consisted of PBMCs, obtained at surgery. The CDR3 is CASGSGLNGAGVSRNEQFF. CDR3 DNA: TGTGCTAGTGGTTCCGGATTGAACGGAGCGGGGGTCTCTCGCAATGAGCAGTTCTTC. Using reference TRBV12-5 and TRBJ2-1 for the parts outside the CDR3, the full variable domain is DARVTQTPRHKVTEMGQEVTMRCQPILGHNTVFWYRQTMMQGLELLAYFRNRAPLDDSGMPKDRFSAEMPDATLATLKIQPSEPRDSAVYFCASGSGLNGAGVSRNEQFFGPGTRLTVL.